This T cell receptor (beta chain) was recovered during a study of blood T cells in healthy people across ages. General study points: Getting older went along with TCR beta diversity per million T cells dropping roughly linearly.

A second PCR of roughly 7 to 11 cycles used a sample-barcoded 5' primer and a J-beta primer mix. TCRdb recomputed calls from the 5' RACE reads with MiXCR, one row per CDR3 protein. Of around 1.5 million distinct CDR3 sequences in the sample, almost 35% were seen once. The CDR3 extends over 16 amino acids. The junction had 10 bases not matched to a gene; V was cut back by 0 bases and J by 7 bases. Germline assignment: CDR1 SGHAT and CDR2 FQNNGV. Remarks on this clonotype: Its antigen remains unknown.

This receptor was identified in a woman aged 30 to 39 in good health. Material for sequencing was blood. This chain uses TRBV11-2 with TRBJ2-7; TRBD1 matches 9 bases. This CDR3 is CASSLDTGTGTFEQYF. CDR3 nucleotides: TGTGCCAGCAGCTTAGATACCGGGACAGGGACTTTTGAGCAGTACTTC.